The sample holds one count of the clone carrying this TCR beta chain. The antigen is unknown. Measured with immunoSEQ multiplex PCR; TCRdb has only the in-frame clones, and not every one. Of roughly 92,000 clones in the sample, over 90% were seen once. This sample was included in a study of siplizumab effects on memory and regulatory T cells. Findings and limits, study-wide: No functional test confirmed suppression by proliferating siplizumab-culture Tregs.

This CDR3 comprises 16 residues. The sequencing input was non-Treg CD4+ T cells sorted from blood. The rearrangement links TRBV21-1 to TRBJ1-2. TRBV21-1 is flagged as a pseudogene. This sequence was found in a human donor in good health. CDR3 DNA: TGTGCCAGCAGCCCCTGGGGAACAGGGAGGAGACGTGGCTACACCTTC. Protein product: CASSPWGTGRRRGYTF.